This TCR beta chain was captured by sequencing in a study of tumor-infiltrating lymphocytes in localized non-small cell lung cancer. Study information: Each patient gave resected tumor and non-adjacent uninvolved lung tissue. Whole-study results and caveats: No T-cell fraction difference was seen between IM1 and IM2 tumors. Tumors had more T cell infiltration than uninvolved lung, per TCRbeta sequencing and CD3 counts. Only some patients had TCR sequencing, depending on available tissue.

In the case of this clone: The antigen is not known.

Only in-frame clones appear in the TCRdb table, and some are missing; sequencing was by immunoSEQ multiplex PCR. This table has a few thousand clones, around half appearing once. The clonotype comes from a human donor with non-small cell lung cancer. Some clones in this sample may be carry-over from other donors' samples. What was sequenced was uninvolved lung tissue not adjacent to the tumor.

The chain's CDR3 is CASSSRTGHTEAFF. CDR3 DNA sequence: TGTGCCAGCAGCTCTCGGACAGGGCACACTGAAGCTTTCTTT. The chain recombines TRBV28 with TRBJ1-1; 8 bases are shared with TRBD1. Germline-derived CDR1 and CDR2 are MDHEN and SYDVKM. The CDR3 is 14 residues long. J was trimmed by 3 bases and V by 6 bases; bases with no gene match: 6.